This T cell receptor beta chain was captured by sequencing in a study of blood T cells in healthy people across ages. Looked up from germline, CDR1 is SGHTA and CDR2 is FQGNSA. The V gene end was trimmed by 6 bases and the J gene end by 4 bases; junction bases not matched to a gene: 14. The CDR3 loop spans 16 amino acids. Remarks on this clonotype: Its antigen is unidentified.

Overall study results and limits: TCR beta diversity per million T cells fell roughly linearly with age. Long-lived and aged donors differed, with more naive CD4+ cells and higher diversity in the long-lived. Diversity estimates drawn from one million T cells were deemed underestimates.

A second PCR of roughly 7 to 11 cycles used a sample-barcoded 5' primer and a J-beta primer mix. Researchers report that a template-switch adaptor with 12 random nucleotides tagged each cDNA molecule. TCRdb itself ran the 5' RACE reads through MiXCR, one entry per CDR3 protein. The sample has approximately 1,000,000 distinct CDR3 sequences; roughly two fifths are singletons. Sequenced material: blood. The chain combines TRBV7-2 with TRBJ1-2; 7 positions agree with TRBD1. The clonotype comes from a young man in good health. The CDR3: CASSPFIRGLPYGYTF. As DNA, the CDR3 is TGTGCCAGCAGTCCATTCATTAGGGGGCTGCCCTATGGCTACACCTTC.